This T cell receptor (beta chain) was profiled in a study of cytomegalovirus exposure and HLA in healthy donors. Regarding the study as a whole: Researchers reported that three CMV-associated chains were confirmed in vitro as CMV antigen-specific. Within the data, a cluster of highly shared sequence variants was likely a sequencing artifact.

Researchers ran the PCR with 60 Vbeta and 13 Jbeta primers. Profiling relied on immunoSEQ multiplex PCR, and the TCRdb table lists in-frame clones only, not all of them. The data show roughly 200,000 clones, around 83% seen once. To note about this clone: The antigen remains undetermined.

CDR3 length: 15 amino acids. Germline V gene data show CDR1 as SGHTA and CDR2 as FQGNSA. The V end was cut by 1 base, the J end by 1 base, with 10 bases between. The chain recombines TRBV7-2 with TRBJ1-1; D uncertain. The source of this sequence is a man aged 35-49 years in good health and CMV-seropositive. The sequenced sample was PBMCs. For the CDR3, the DNA is TGTGCCAGCAGCTTAGACTCCAGGTGGAACACTGAAGCTTTCTTT. Amino acids: CASSLDSRWNTEAFF.